Described below is a single TCR beta chain sequence and its context. As originally analysed: Estimation of nucleated cell counts was performed using reference gene primer amplification. Profiled with immunoSEQ multiplex PCR; TCRdb holds only in-frame clones, not every one. V, J and clone size are taken as reported in that table, and D and trimming were inferred from the DNA itself. The table lists about 240,000 clones, about 89% of them singletons. The J segment lost 10 bases and the V segment lost 6 bases, leaving 13 bases of the junction unmatched. The CDR3 loop spans 14 amino acids. Germline V gene data show CDR1 as LGHNT and CDR2 as FRNRAP. The data derive from a study of blood T cell repertoires in COVID-19.

The sequenced sample was PBMCs or T cells enriched from blood (not recorded which). The sequence came from a woman aged 30 to 39 who had recovered from COVID-19. J is TRBJ1-2 and V is TRBV12-5; TRBD1 agrees at 8 bases. The CDR3 is CASGLGQATGDYTF. The CDR3 nucleotides read TGTGCTAGTGGCCTGGGACAGGCCACCGGCGACTACACCTTC.